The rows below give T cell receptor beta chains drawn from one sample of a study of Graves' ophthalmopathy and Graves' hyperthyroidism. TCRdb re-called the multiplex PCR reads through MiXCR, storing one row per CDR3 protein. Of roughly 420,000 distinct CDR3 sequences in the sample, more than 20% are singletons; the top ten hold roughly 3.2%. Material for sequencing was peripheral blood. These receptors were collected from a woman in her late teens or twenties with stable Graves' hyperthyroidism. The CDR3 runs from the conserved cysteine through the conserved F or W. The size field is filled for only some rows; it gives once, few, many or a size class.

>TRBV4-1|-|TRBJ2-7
CASSQVGRELGIYEQYF
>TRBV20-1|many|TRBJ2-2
CSVTGTSGRENTGELFF
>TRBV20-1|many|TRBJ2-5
CSSYMGTSRAETQYF
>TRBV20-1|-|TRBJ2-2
CSARDPGRGENTGELFF
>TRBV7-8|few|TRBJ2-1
CASSLALGGNEKFF
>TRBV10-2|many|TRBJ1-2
CASSKDRVGYYGYTF
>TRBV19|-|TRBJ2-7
CASSGRLAGEAYEQYF
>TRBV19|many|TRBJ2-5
CASSSSREETQYF
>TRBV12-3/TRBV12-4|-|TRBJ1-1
CASSGTAGRTDAFF
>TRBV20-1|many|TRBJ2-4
CSASAGLNLAKNIQYF
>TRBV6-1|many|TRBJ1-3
CASRDSKGGNTIYF
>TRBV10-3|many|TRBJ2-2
CAISSPHPPNTGELFF
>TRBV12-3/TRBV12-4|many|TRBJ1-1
CASSSGGGYSEAFF
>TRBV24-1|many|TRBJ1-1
CATRHPGGTEAFF
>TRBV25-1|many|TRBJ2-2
CASNSGTKGELFF
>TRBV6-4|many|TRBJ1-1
CASSDPQGERVNTEAFF
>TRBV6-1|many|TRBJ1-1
CASSKPYTTGDTEAFF
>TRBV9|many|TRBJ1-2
CASGVSQANYGYTF
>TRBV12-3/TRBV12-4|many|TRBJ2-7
CASVRTGGSEQYF
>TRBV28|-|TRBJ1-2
CASSSTSWADGYTF
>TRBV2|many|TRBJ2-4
CASSPPRGEGRDIQYF
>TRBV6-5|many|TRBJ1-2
CASTQGQGVRYTF
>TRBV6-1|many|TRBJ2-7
CASSEMGTSGTYEQYF
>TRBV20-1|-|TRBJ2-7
CSARPPSGRNEQYF
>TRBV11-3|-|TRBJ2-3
CASSLVTIVWEGSPDTQYF
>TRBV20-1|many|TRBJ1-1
CSADNRAMLNTEAFF
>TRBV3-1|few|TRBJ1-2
CASSQGRRTPNYGYTF
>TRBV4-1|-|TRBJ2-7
CASSQARLAGVTSYEQYF
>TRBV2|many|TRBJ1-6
CASRPGTAAGTLHF
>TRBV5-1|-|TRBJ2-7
CASHRGTSSYEQYF